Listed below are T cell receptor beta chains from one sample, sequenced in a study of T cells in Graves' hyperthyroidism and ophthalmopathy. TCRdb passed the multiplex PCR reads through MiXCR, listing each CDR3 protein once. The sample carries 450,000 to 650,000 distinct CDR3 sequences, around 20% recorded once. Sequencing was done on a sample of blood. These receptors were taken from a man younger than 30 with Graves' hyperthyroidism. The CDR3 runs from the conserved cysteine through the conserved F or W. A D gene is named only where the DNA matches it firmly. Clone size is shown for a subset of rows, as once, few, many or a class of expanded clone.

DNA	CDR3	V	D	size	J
TGTGCCAGCAGCAGGGGGACCGTCCTCTCCTACGAGCAGTACTTC	CASSRGTVLSYEQYF	TRBV7-2	NA	NA	TRBJ2-7
TGTGCCAGCAGCCCCACAAGGACCCCACGGGAGACCCAGTACTTC	CASSPTRTPRETQYF	TRBV11-2	NA	many	TRBJ2-5
TGTGCCACCGGCAGGGGAGGCTTCTACGAGCAGTACTTC	CATGRGGFYEQYF	TRBV28	NA	few	TRBJ2-7
TGTGCCAGCAGCCACCAGGGGGGCCCTATGACCCAGTACTTC	CASSHQGGPMTQYF	TRBV12-3/TRBV12-4	NA	NA	TRBJ2-5
TGTGCCAGCAGCCCCAGAGGCGCAGGGAACTATGGCTACACCTTC	CASSPRGAGNYGYTF	TRBV7-2	NA	many	TRBJ1-2
TGTGCCTGGGGAGGAGGGGTGGGCACTGAAGCTTTCTTT	CAWGGGVGTEAFF	TRBV30	NA	many	TRBJ1-1
TGTGCCAGCAGTGAACGGCCGCAGGGTTGGGCCGGGGAGCTGTTTTTT	CASSERPQGWAGELFF	TRBV6-1	NA	many	TRBJ2-2
TGTGCCAGCAGTGTCCGGACAGGGCAGCAGGGGACTGAAGCTTTCTTT	CASSVRTGQQGTEAFF	TRBV2	TRBD1	NA	TRBJ1-1
TGTGCCAGTAGTATTTATGGATTGGGGTATGGTGGCTACACCTTC	CASSIYGLGYGGYTF	TRBV19	NA	many	TRBJ1-2
TGTGCCAGCAGTGAATTTCGGACAGAGACCCAGTACTTC	CASSEFRTETQYF	TRBV25-1	NA	many	TRBJ2-5
TGTGCCAGCAGTGCCGTTTCGTCGCCCCAGCATTTT	CASSAVSSPQHF	TRBV12-3/TRBV12-4	NA	NA	TRBJ1-5
TGTGCCAGCAGCTTTTCCCGGGGGGGCGTAGGGGAGACCCAGTACTTC	CASSFSRGGVGETQYF	TRBV7-2	TRBD2	many	TRBJ2-5
TGTGCCAGCAATGGGGCGAACACTGAAGCTTTCTTT	CASNGANTEAFF	TRBV7-8	NA	many	TRBJ1-1
TGTGCCATCAGCCCAACACCCGCGCCGCCCCAAAATGGCTACACCTTC	CAISPTPAPPQNGYTF	TRBV10-3	NA	many	TRBJ1-2
TGTGCCAGCAGTTCAATTAGGACAGGGCGGGGCTACACCTTC	CASSSIRTGRGYTF	TRBV28	TRBD1	many	TRBJ1-2
TGTGCCAGCGGCCGACAGGGGGCTAGCAATCAGCCCCAGCATTTT	CASGRQGASNQPQHF	TRBV11-2	TRBD1	NA	TRBJ1-5
TGTGCCAGCAGTGAAGAGTTCTACGAGCAGTACTTC	CASSEEFYEQYF	TRBV6-1	NA	many	TRBJ2-7
TGCAGTGCTCCCATGAGAAACACCATATATTTT	CSAPMRNTIYF	TRBV20-1	NA	many	TRBJ1-3
TGCGCCAGCAGCTTGGAGACAGGGGCGGGCGAGCAGTACTTC	CASSLETGAGEQYF	TRBV5-1	TRBD1	NA	TRBJ2-7
TGCAGTGCTAGAGATCCTGGGGTTTCTCATCTCGAGCAGTACTTC	CSARDPGVSHLEQYF	TRBV20-1	NA	NA	TRBJ2-7
TGTGCCAGCAGCCAAGAAGCGGGACACCTCCAAGAGACCCAGTACTTC	CASSQEAGHLQETQYF	TRBV3-1	NA	NA	TRBJ2-5
TGTGCCAGCAGTTACTCGGAGACAGGGGGTCCCAACACCGGGGAGCTGTTTTTT	CASSYSETGGPNTGELFF	TRBV6-2/TRBV6-3	TRBD1	NA	TRBJ2-2
TGTGCCAGCAGCCTCGGGGGGGGCCTCGGCACTGAAGCTTTCTTT	CASSLGGGLGTEAFF	TRBV12-3/TRBV12-4	NA	many	TRBJ1-1
TGTGCCAGCAGTGCCCGGACAGGGGGGAACATTCAGTACTTC	CASSARTGGNIQYF	TRBV6-1	TRBD1	NA	TRBJ2-4
TGCAGCGTTCTGGAGACAGGGCGGACTGAAGCTTTCTTT	CSVLETGRTEAFF	TRBV29-1	TRBD1	NA	TRBJ1-1
TGTGCCAGCAGCCCACGGCGGGGAGGGGGCATACAAGAGACCCAGTACTTC	CASSPRRGGGIQETQYF	TRBV6-1	NA	NA	TRBJ2-5
TGTGCCAGCAGCTTTAACCAGGGGGGCACTGAAGCTTTCTTT	CASSFNQGGTEAFF	TRBV7-9	TRBD1	NA	TRBJ1-1
TGTGCCAGCAGGATGGACTTCACCGGGGAGCTGTTTTTT	CASRMDFTGELFF	TRBV2	NA	many	TRBJ2-2
TGCGCCAGCAGCCAAGGGAGCCCAAGGACTGAAGCTTTCTTT	CASSQGSPRTEAFF	TRBV4-1	NA	many	TRBJ1-1
TGTGCCAGCAGCCCCTCGTCCGGCTACGAGCAGTACTTC	CASSPSSGYEQYF	TRBV7-2	NA	few	TRBJ2-7
TGTGCCAGCAGTTACTCAGGGCAGCCGTACCCCTACGAGCAGTACTTC	CASSYSGQPYPYEQYF	TRBV6-5	NA	NA	TRBJ2-7
TGTGCCAGCAGCCTCCGGGTTTCTCTCCAAGAGACCCAGTACTTC	CASSLRVSLQETQYF	TRBV12-3/TRBV12-4	NA	NA	TRBJ2-5